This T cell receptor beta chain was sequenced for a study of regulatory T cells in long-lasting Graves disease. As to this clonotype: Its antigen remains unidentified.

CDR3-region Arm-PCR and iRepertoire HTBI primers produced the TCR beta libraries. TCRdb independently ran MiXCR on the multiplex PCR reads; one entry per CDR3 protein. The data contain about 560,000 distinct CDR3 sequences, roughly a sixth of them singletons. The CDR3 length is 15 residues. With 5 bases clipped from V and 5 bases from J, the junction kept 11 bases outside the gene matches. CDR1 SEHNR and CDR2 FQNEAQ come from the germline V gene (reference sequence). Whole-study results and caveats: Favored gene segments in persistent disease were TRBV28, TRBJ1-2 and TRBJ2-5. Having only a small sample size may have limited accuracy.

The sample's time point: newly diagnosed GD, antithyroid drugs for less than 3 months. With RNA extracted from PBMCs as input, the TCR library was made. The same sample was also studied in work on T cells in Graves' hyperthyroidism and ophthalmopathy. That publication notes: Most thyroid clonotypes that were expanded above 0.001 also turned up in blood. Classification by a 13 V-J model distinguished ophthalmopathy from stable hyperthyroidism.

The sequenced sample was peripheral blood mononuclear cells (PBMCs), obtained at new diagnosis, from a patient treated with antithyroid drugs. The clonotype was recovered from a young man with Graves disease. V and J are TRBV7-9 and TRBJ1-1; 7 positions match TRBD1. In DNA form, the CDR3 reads TGTGCCAGCAGCCCAAGCGGACAGGAGGGGACTGAAGCTTTCTTT. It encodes CASSPSGQEGTEAFF.